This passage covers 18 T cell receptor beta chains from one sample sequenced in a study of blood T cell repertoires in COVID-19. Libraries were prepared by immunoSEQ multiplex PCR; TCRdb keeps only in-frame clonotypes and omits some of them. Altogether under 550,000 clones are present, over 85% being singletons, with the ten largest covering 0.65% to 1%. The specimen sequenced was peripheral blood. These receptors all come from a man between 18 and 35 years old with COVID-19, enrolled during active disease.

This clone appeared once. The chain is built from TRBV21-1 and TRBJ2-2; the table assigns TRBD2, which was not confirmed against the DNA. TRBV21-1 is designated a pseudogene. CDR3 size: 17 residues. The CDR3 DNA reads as TGTGCCAGCAGCAAAGCGGATAGCGGGGAGGGCACCGGGGAGCTGTTTTTT. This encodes CASSKADSGEGTGELFF.

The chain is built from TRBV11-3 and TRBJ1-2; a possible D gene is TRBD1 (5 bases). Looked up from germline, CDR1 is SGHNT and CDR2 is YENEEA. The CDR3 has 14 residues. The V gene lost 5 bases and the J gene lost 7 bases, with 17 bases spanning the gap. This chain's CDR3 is CASSPTTPGGGYTF. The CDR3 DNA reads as TGTGCCAGCAGCCCAACCACTCCGGGGGGTGGCTACACCTTC. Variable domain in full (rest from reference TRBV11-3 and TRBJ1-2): EAGVVQSPRYKIIEKKQPVAFWCNPISGHNTLYWYLQNLGQGPELLIRYENEEAVDDSQLPKDRFSAERLKGVDSTLKIQPAELGDSAVYLCASSPTTPGGGYTFGSGTRLTVV.

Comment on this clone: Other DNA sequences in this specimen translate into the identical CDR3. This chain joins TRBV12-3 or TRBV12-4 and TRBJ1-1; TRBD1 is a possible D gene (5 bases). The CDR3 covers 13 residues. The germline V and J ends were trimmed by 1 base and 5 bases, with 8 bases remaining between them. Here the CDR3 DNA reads TGTGCCAGCAGTTTAGGGAGGGGAACTGAAGCTTTCTTT. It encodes CASSLGRGTEAFF.

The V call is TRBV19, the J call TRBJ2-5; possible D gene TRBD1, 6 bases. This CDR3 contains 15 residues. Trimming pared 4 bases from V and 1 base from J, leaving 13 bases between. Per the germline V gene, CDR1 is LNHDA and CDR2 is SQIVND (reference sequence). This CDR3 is CASSTGQTIQETQYF. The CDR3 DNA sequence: TGTGCCAGTAGTACTGGACAGACCATCCAAGAGACCCAGTACTTC. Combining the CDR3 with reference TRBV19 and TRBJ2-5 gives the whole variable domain DGGITQSPKYLFRKEGQNVTLSCEQNLNHDAMYWYRQDPGQGLRLIYYSQIVNDFQKGDIAEGYSVSREKKESFPLTVTSAQKNPTAFYLCASSTGQTIQETQYFGPGTRLLVL.

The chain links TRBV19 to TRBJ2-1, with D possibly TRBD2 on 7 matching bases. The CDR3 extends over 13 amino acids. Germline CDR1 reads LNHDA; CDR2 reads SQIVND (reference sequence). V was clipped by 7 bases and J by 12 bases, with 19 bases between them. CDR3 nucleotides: TGTGCCAGTAAGGGGAGCGGGATAGGGGGGCAGTTCTTC. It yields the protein CASKGSGIGGQFF.

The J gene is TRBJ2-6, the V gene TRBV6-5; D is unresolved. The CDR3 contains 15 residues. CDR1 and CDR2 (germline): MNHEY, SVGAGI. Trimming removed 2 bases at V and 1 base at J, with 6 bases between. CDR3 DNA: TGTGCCAGCAGTTACACGGTTTCTGGGGCCAACGTCCTGACTTTC. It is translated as CASSYTVSGANVLTF.

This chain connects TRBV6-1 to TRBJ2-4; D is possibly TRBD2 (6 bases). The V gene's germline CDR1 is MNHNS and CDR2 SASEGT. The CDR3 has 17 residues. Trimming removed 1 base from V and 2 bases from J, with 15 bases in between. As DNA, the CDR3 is TGTGCCAGCAGTGAAGGGAGGGGTGAGCCGACCAAAAACATTCAGTACTTC. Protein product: CASSEGRGEPTKNIQYF.

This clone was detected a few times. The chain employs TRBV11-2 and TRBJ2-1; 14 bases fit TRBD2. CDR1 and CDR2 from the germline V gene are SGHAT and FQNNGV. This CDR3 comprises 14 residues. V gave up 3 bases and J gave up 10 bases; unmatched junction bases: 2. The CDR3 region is CASSLGLAGVEQFF. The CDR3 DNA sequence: TGTGCCAGCAGCTTGGGACTAGCGGGAGTAGAGCAGTTCTTC.

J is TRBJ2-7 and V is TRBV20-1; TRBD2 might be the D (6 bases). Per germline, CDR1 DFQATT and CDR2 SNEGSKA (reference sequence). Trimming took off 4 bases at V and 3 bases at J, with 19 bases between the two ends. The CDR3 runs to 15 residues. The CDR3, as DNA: TGCAGTGCTAATGATCCCTCTAGGGAGGTCTACGAGCAGTACTTC. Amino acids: CSANDPSREVYEQYF.

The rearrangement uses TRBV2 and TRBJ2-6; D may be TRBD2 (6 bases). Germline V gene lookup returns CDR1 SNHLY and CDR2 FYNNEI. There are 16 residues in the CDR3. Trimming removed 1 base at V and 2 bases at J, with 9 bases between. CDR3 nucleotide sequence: TGTGCCAGCAGTGAAGTTGGAGGGGCTGGGGCCAACGTCCTGACTTTC. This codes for CASSEVGGAGANVLTF.

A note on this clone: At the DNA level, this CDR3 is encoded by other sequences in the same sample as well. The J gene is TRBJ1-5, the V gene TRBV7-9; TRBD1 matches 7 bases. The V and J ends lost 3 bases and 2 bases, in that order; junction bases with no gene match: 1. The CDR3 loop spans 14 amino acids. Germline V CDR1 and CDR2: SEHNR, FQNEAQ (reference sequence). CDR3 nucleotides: TGTGCCAGCAGCTTCGGGACAGGCAATCAGCCCCAGCATTTT. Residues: CASSFGTGNQPQHF.

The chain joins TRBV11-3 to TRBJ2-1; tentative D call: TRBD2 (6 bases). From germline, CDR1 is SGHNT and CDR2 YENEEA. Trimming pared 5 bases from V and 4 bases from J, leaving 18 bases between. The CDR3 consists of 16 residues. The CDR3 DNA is TGTGCCAGCAGCCCCCCGCGGGGACCGAAATACAATGAGCAGTTCTTC. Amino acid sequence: CASSPPRGPKYNEQFF.

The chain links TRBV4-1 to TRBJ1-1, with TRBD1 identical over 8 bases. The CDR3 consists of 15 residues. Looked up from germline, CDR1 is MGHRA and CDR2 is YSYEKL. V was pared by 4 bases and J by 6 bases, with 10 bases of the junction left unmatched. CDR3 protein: CASSLGQGIIPEAFF. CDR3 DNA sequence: TGCGCCAGCAGCCTCGGACAGGGAATCATCCCTGAAGCTTTCTTT.

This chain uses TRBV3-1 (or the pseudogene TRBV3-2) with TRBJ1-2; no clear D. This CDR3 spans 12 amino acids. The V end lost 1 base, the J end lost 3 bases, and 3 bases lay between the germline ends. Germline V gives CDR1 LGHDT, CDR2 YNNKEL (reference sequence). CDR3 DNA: TGTGCCAGCAGCCAAGTAGACTATGGCTACACCTTC. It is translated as CASSQVDYGYTF.

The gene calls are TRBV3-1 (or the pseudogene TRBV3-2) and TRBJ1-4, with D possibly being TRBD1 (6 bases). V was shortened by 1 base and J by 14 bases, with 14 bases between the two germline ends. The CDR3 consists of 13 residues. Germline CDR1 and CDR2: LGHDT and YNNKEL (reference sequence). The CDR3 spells CASSQGEQGELFF. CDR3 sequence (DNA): TGTGCCAGCAGCCAAGGAGAACAGGGAGAGCTGTTTTTT.

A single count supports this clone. CDR3 sequence: CASSYKRAPGNSPLHF. Here the CDR3 DNA reads TGTGCCAGCAGTTACAAGAGGGCTCCGGGGAATTCACCCCTCCACTTT. The chain has TRBV6-5 and TRBJ1-6; no firm D call. The CDR3 consists of 16 residues. Germline values: CDR1 MNHEY, CDR2 SVGAGI. V lost 2 bases and J lost 7, with 15 bases in between.

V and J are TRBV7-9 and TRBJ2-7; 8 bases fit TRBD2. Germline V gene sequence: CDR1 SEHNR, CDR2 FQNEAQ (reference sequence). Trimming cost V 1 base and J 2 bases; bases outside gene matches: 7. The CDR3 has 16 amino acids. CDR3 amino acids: CASSLDRGGGTYEQYF. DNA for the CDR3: TGTGCCAGCAGCTTAGATCGTGGCGGGGGGACCTACGAGCAGTACTTC. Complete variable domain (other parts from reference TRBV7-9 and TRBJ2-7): DTGVSQNPRHKITKRGQNVTFRCDPISEHNRLYWYRQTLGQGPEFLTYFQNEAQLEKSRLLSDRFSAERPKGSFSTLEIQRTEQGDSAMYLCASSLDRGGGTYEQYFGPGTRLTVT.

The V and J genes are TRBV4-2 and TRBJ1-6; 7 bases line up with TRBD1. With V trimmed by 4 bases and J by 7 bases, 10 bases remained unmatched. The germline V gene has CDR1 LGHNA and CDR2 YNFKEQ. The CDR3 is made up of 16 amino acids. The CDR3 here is CASSRGQEGPNSPLHF. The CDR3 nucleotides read TGTGCCAGCAGCCGTGGACAGGAAGGCCCAAATTCACCCCTCCACTTT.